Listed below are T cell receptor beta chains from one sample, sequenced in a study of blood T cell repertoires in COVID-19. Profiling relied on immunoSEQ multiplex PCR, and the TCRdb table lists in-frame clones only, not all of them. The table records approximately 150,000 clones, approximately 90% of them present only once. Sequenced input: peripheral blood. All receptors derive from a woman aged 50 to 65 with active or convalescent COVID-19. CDR3s include the opening cysteine and the closing phenylalanine or tryptophan. The order of the fields is clone size, V gene, J gene, D gene, CDR3 DNA, CDR3 protein. A D gene is named only where the DNA matches it firmly. Clone size appears in some rows only: once, few, many, or a class for an expanded clone.

>NA|TRBV7-2|TRBJ2-1|TRBD2
TGTGCCAGCAGCATCCGAATTCCGGGACTAGCGGGAGTGAATGAGCAGTTCTTC
CASSIRIPGLAGVNEQFF
>NA|TRBV9|TRBJ1-3|NA
TGTGCCAGCAGCGTAGGTCAGGGATTTTCTGGAAACACCATATATTTT
CASSVGQGFSGNTIYF
>NA|TRBV5-1|TRBJ2-7|TRBD1
TGCGCCAGCAGCTTGTCCAGGGGGCGCGAGCAGTACTTC
CASSLSRGREQYF
>few|TRBV6-6|TRBJ1-6|NA
TGTGCCAGCAAGTTAGGAAGGGGGACGGATAATTCACCCCTCCACTTT
CASKLGRGTDNSPLHF
>few|TRBV29-1|TRBJ2-3|TRBD2
TGCAGCGTCGGACAGGGCCTGGGACTAGCGATGGATACGCAGTATTTT
CSVGQGLGLAMDTQYF
>NA|TRBV5-1|TRBJ1-2|TRBD1
TGCGCCAGCAGCCCCAGACAGGGTAGGGATGGCTACACCTTC
CASSPRQGRDGYTF
>NA|TRBV7-9|TRBJ1-1|NA
TGTGCCAGCAATCTAAAGACAGGACAGAACACTGAAGCTTTCTTT
CASNLKTGQNTEAFF
>few|TRBV15|TRBJ2-3|NA
TGTGCCACCAGCAGAGATCGATGGCTGAACACAGATACGCAGTATTTT
CATSRDRWLNTDTQYF
>once|TRBV3-1/TRBV3-2|TRBJ2-2|NA
TGTGCCAGCAGCCCATCCCCGGGAGCCACCGGGGAGCTGTTTTTT
CASSPSPGATGELFF
>NA|TRBV28|TRBJ1-4|TRBD1
TGTGCCAGCAGTACCGGGACAGGGAAGCGGACTAATGAAAAACTGTTTTTT
CASSTGTGKRTNEKLFF
>few|TRBV4-1|TRBJ2-5|TRBD2
TGCGCCAGCAGCCGACTAGCGGGAGAGACCCAGTACTTC
CASSRLAGETQYF
>NA|TRBV2|TRBJ2-4|NA
TGTGCCAGCAGCCTTCTATCTAGCCAAAACATTCAGTACTTC
CASSLLSSQNIQYF
>NA|TRBV5-6|TRBJ1-4|NA
TGTGCCAGCAGCTTGGAAGGAGATAATGAAAAACTGTTTTTT
CASSLEGDNEKLFF
>NA|TRBV24-1|TRBJ1-1|NA
TGTGCCACCAGTGCCAGAACGAAGGGAGGGACTGAAGCTTTCTTT
CATSARTKGGTEAFF
>few|TRBV28|TRBJ2-1|TRBD2
TGTGCCAGCCATACCGGGGGGAGTGGGTCCTACAATGAGCAGTTCTTC
CASHTGGSGSYNEQFF
>NA|TRBV28|TRBJ2-6|TRBD1
TGTGCCAGCAGTTTCAGGGGGTCTGGGGCCAACGTCCTGACTTTC
CASSFRGSGANVLTF
>once|TRBV10-3|TRBJ2-1|TRBD2
TGTGCCATCAGTGAGTCATATGGGACTAGCGGCATGAATGAGCAGTTCTTC
CAISESYGTSGMNEQFF
>many|TRBV30|TRBJ1-3|NA
TGTGCACAGGACTCTGGAAACACCATATATTTT
CAQDSGNTIYF
>once|TRBV28|TRBJ2-2|NA
TGTGCCAGTTGTTGGAACTCTAAGACAGGGCTGTTTTTT
CASCWNSKTGLFF
>NA|TRBV6-5|TRBJ1-5|NA
TGTGCCAGCAGGTCCATGTCAGGGCAGGGACAGCCCCAGCATTTT
CASRSMSGQGQPQHF
>many|TRBV4-1|TRBJ2-7|TRBD1
TGCGCCAGCAGCCAGACAGGGGTGGACGAGCAGTACTTC
CASSQTGVDEQYF
>NA|TRBV7-2|TRBJ2-4|NA
TGTGTGACAGGCCCGCCACCAATTAACCTAGCCAAAAACATTCAGTACTTC
CVTGPPPINLAKNIQYF
>NA|TRBV6-6|TRBJ1-1|NA
TGTGCCAGCAGTTACATCGGGGGGGGAAGAGCTTTCTTT
CASSYIGGGRAFF
>few|TRBV11-2|TRBJ1-1|NA
TGTGCCAGCAGCTTAGAGCGGAACACTGAAGCTTTCTTT
CASSLERNTEAFF
>NA|TRBV9|TRBJ2-3|TRBD1
TGTGCCAGCAGCGTAGCTGTTCGGACAGGGGCAGATACGCAGTATTTT
CASSVAVRTGADTQYF
>NA|TRBV7-8|TRBJ2-5|NA
TGTGCCAGCAGCCCGGGACTCTCGAGGGCAGAGACCCAGTACTTC
CASSPGLSRAETQYF
>NA|TRBV2|TRBJ2-5|TRBD2
TGTGCCAGCAGTGGAGGACTTGCGGGAGGGGGAGGAGAGACCCAGTACTTC
CASSGGLAGGGGETQYF
>NA|TRBV4-3|TRBJ1-2|NA
TGCGCCAGCAGCCAAGCGACTGATTATGGCTACACCTTC
CASSQATDYGYTF
>few|TRBV29-1|TRBJ2-1|TRBD2
TGCAGCGGACTAACAGGACTAGCGGGAGGGCCCCAGTTCTTC
CSGLTGLAGGPQFF
>NA|TRBV27|TRBJ2-7|NA
TGTGCCAGCAGTTCCTCCCTTTCCGGGCAGGGACAGTACTTC
CASSSSLSGQGQYF
>once|TRBV27|TRBJ2-3|TRBD2
TGTGCCAGCACTCGGACGGGGGGTGACACAGATACGCAGTATTTT
CASTRTGGDTDTQYF
>NA|TRBV30|TRBJ2-7|TRBD2
TGTGCCTGGAGTGTAGAAGCGGGGGGGCCCTACGAGCAGTACTTC
CAWSVEAGGPYEQYF
>NA|TRBV5-1|TRBJ2-7|TRBD2
TGCGCCAGCAGCGTGGGACTAGCGGGAGCGTCCGAGCAGTACTTC
CASSVGLAGASEQYF